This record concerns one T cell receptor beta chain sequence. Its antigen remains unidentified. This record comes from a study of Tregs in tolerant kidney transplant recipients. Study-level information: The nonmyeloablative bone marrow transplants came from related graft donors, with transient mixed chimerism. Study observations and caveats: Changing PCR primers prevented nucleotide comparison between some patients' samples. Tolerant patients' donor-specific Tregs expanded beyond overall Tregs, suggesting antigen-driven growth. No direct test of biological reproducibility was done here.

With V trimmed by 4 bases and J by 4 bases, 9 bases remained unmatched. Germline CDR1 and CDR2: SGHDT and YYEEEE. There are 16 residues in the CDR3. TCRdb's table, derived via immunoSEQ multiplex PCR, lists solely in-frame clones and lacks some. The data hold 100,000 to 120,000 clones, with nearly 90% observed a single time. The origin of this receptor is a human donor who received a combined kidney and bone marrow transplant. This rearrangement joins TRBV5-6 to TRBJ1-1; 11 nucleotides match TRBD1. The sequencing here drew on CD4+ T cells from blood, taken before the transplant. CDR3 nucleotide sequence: TGTGCCAGCAGCCGGGACAGGGGGATAGGGGGCACTGAAGCTTTCTTT. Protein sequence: CASSRDRGIGGTEAFF.